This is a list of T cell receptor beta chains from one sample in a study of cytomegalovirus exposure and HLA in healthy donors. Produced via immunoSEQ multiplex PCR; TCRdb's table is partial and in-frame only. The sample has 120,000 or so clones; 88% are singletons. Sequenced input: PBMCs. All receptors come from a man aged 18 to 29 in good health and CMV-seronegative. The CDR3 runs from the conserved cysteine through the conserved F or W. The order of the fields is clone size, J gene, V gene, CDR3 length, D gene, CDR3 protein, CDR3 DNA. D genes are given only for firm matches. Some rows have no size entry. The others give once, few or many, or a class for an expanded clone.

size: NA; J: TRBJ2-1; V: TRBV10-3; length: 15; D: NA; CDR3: CAISEIVGAEHEQFF; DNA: TGTGCCATCAGTGAAATTGTGGGAGCCGAACATGAGCAGTTCTTC
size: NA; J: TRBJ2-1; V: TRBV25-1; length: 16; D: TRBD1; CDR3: CASSGGTGNTYNEQFF; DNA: TGTGCCAGCAGTGGGGGGACAGGGAACACCTACAATGAGCAGTTCTTC
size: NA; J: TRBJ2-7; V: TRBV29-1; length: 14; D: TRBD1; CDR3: CSVSGQGNFYEQYF; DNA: TGCAGCGTCAGCGGACAGGGAAACTTCTACGAGCAGTACTTC
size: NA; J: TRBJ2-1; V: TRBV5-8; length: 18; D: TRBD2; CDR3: CASSVGLAGGSYYNEQFF; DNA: TGTGCCAGCAGCGTCGGACTAGCGGGAGGATCCTACTACAATGAGCAGTTCTTC
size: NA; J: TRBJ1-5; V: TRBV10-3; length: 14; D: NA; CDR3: CAISESRENQPQHF; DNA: TGTGCCATCAGTGAGTCCAGGGAAAATCAGCCCCAGCATTTT
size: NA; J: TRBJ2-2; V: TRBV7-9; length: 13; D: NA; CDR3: CASSPPLTGELFF; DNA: TGTGCCAGCAGCCCGCCACTGACCGGGGAGCTGTTTTTT
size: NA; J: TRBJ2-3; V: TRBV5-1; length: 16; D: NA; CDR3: CASSRTEASFTDTQYF; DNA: TGCGCCAGCAGCCGCACGGAGGCGAGTTTCACAGATACGCAGTATTTT
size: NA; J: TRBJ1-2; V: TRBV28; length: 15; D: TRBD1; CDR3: CASSFSGTVNYGYTF; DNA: TGTGCCAGCAGTTTCTCAGGGACAGTTAACTATGGCTACACCTTC
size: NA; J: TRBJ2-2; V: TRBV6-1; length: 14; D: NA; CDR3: CASSGVRNTGELFF; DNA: TGTGCCAGCAGCGGAGTGAGAAACACCGGGGAGCTGTTTTTT
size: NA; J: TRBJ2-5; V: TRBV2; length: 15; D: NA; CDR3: CASSPRRGGKETQYF; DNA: TGTGCCAGCAGCCCCCGAAGAGGGGGAAAAGAGACCCAGTACTTC
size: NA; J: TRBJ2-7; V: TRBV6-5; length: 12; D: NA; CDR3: CASSHPGYEQYF; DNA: TGTGCCAGCAGCCATCCCGGGTACGAGCAGTACTTC
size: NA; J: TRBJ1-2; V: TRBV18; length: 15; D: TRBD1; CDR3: CASIRRTGGFYGYTF; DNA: TGTGCCAGCATACGAAGGACAGGAGGCTTCTATGGCTACACCTTC
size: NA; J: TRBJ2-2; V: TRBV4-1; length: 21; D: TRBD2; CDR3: CASSQGPLTSGRARDTGELFF; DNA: TGCGCCAGCAGCCAAGGCCCCTTGACTAGCGGGAGGGCCAGGGACACCGGGGAGCTGTTTTTT
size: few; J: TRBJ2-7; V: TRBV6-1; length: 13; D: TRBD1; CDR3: CASSDWDSYEQYF; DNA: TGTGCCAGCAGTGATTGGGACAGCTACGAGCAGTACTTC
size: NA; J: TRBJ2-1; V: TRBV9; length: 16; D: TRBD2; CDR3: CASSVALAGSYNEQFF; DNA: TGTGCCAGCAGCGTAGCTCTAGCGGGGTCATACAATGAGCAGTTCTTC
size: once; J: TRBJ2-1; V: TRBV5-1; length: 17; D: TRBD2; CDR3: CASSLSSSGITYNEQFF; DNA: TGCGCCAGCAGCTTGAGTTCGAGCGGGATCACCTACAATGAGCAGTTCTTC
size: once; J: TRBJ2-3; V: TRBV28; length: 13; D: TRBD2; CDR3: CATVAGRTDTQYF; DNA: TGTGCCACCGTAGCGGGGCGCACAGATACGCAGTATTTT
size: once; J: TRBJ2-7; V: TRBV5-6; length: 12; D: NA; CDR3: CASSTQAYEQYF; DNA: TGTGCCAGCAGCACACAGGCTTACGAGCAGTACTTC
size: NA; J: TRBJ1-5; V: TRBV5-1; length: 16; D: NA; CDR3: CASSLNAGDGNQPQHF; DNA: TGCGCCAGCAGCTTGAACGCCGGGGATGGCAATCAGCCCCAGCATTTT
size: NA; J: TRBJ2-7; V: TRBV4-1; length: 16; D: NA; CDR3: CASSQDPIDPYYEQYF; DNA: TGCGCCAGCAGCCAAGATCCGATAGATCCATACTACGAGCAGTACTTC
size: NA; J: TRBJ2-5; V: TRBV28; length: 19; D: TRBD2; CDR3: CASSLWWDSGRYYQETQYF; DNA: TGTGCCAGCAGTTTATGGTGGGATAGCGGGCGCTACTACCAAGAGACCCAGTACTTC
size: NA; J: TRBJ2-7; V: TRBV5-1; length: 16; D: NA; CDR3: CASSSSGTSSSYEQYF; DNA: TGCGCCAGCAGCTCGTCCGGGACATCGAGCTCCTACGAGCAGTACTTC
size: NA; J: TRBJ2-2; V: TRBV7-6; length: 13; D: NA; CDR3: CASSLAATGELFF; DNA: TGTGCCAGCAGCTTAGCGGCCACCGGGGAGCTGTTTTTT
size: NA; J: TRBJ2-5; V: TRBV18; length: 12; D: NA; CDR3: CASSPRQETQYF; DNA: TGTGCCAGCTCACCCCGGCAAGAGACCCAGTACTTC
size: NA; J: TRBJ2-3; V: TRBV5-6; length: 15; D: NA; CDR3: CASSLPTVSTDTQYF; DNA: TGTGCCAGCAGCCTCCCAACGGTGAGCACAGATACGCAGTATTTT
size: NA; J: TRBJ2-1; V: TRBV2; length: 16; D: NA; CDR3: CASRPRVAEYYNEQFF; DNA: TGTGCCAGCAGGCCTCGGGTAGCGGAATATTACAATGAGCAGTTCTTC
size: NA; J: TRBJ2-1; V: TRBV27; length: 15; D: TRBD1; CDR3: CASSDWDSAYNEQFF; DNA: TGTGCCAGCAGTGATTGGGACAGCGCATACAATGAGCAGTTCTTC
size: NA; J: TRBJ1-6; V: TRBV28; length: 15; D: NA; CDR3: CASSLDTSYNSPLHF; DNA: TGTGCCAGCAGTTTAGACACCTCCTATAATTCACCCCTCCACTTT
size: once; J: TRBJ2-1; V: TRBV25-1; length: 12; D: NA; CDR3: CASSEWLGGQFF; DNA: TGTGCCAGCAGTGAATGGTTGGGAGGGCAGTTCTTC
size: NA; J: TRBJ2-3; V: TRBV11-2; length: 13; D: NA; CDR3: CASSRDGTDTQYF; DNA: TGTGCCAGCAGCCGAGACGGGACAGATACGCAGTATTTT
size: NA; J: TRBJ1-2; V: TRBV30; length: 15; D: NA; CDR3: CAWSVGGTGNYGYTF; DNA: TGTGCCTGGAGTGTCGGAGGGACGGGGAACTATGGCTACACCTTC
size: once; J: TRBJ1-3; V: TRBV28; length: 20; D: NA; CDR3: CASSLYRTVLPQFSGNTIYF; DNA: TGTGCCAGCAGTTTATACAGGACAGTTTTACCCCAATTCTCTGGAAACACCATATATTTT
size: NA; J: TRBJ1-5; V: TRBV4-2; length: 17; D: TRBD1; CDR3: CASSQDPGQAKNQPQHF; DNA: TGTGCCAGCAGCCAAGATCCGGGACAGGCGAAAAATCAGCCCCAGCATTTT
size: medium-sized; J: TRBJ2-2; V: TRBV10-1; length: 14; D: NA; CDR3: CASSSGPEPGELFF; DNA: TGCGCCAGCAGCAGTGGTCCCGAACCCGGGGAGCTGTTTTTT
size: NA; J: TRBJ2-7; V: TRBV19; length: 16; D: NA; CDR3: CASSIGGAGKVGEQYF; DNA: TGTGCCAGTAGTATTGGTGGGGCAGGGAAAGTAGGGGAGCAGTACTTC
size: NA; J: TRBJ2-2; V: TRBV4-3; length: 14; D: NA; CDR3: CASSQVRGSGELFF; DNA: TGCGCCAGCAGCCAAGTACGGGGATCCGGGGAGCTGTTTTTT
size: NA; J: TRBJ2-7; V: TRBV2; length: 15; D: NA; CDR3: CASSESQSQRYEQYF; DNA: TGTGCCAGCAGTGAGTCCCAATCCCAGAGGTACGAGCAGTACTTC
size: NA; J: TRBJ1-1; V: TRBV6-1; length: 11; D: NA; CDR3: CASSHSPEAFF; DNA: TGTGCCAGCTCCCACAGTCCTGAAGCTTTCTTT
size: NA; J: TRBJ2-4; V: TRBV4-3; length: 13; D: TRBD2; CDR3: CASSQAAGTIQYF; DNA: TGCGCCAGCAGCCAAGCAGCGGGAACCATTCAGTACTTC
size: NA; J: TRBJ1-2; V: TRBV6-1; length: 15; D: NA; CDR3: CASSDGLGANYGYTF; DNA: TGTGCCAGCAGTGACGGGCTGGGAGCTAACTATGGCTACACCTTC
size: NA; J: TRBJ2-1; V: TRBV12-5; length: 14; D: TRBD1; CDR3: CASGLNRGFGEQFF; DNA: TGTGCTAGTGGTTTGAACAGGGGATTTGGTGAGCAGTTCTTC
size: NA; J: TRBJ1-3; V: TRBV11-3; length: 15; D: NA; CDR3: CASSRGASGGNTIYF; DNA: TGTGCCAGCAGTCGGGGGGCGTCGGGTGGAAACACCATATATTTT
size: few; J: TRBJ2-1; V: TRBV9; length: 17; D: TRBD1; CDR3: CASSVALGQGSYNEQFF; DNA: TGTGCCAGCAGCGTAGCCCTGGGACAGGGGTCCTACAATGAGCAGTTCTTC
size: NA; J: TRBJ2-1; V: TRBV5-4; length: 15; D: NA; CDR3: CASSLKGKTYNEQFF; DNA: TGTGCCAGCAGCTTGAAGGGGAAAACCTACAATGAGCAGTTCTTC
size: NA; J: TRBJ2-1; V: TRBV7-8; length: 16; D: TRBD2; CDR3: CASSPFGLADYNEQFF; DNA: TGTGCCAGCAGCCCCTTCGGACTAGCGGACTACAATGAGCAGTTCTTC